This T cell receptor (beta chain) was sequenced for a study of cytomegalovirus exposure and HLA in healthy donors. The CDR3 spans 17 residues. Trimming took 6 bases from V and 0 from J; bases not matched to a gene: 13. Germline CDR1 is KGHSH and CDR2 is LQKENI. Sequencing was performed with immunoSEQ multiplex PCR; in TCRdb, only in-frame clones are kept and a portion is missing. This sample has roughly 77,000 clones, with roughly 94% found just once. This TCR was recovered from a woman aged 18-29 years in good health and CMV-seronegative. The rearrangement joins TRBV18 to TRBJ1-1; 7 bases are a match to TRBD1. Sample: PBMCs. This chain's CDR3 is CASSPPGTAIMNTEAFF. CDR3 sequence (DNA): TGTGCCAGCTCTCCTCCGGGGACAGCGATCATGAACACTGAAGCTTTCTTT. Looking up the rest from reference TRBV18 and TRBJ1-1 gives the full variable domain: NAGVMQNPRHLVRRRGQEARLRCSPMKGHSHVYWYRQLPEEGLKFMVYLQKENIIDESGMPKERFSAEFPKEGPSILRIQQVVRGDSAAYFCASSPPGTAIMNTEAFFGQGTRLTVV.